One sample yielded the 12 T cell receptor beta chains listed below, sequenced in a study of neurological immune-mediated disorders. Via MiXCR, TCRdb re-called the 5' RACE reads, giving one row per CDR3 protein. The table has tens of thousands of distinct CDR3 sequences, 2% to 3% seen once. Sequencing was performed on PBMCs. All receptors come from a man aged 45-65 years with multiple sclerosis.

This clonotype has a count of ten or more. The chain joins TRBV20-1 to TRBJ2-3, with TRBD1 identical over 8 bases. There are 14 residues in the CDR3. The V and J ends lost 1 base and 6 bases, in that order; junction bases with no gene match: 6. Germline-derived CDR1 and CDR2 are DFQATT and SNEGSKA (reference sequence). CDR3 in DNA: TGCAGTGCTAGAGGTCCAGGGGGCTGGGATACGCAGTATTTT. Translating gives CSARGPGGWDTQYF.

There are many counts of this clonotype. V gene TRBV5-1 combines with J gene TRBJ2-7, with D hard to call. The CDR3 has 12 amino acids. The ends were cut back, 0 bases at V and 3 bases at J, with 4 bases in the middle. The germline V gene encodes CDR1 SGHRS and CDR2 YFSETQ. CDR3 protein: CASSLESYEQYF. Here the CDR3 DNA reads TGCGCCAGCAGCTTGGAGAGCTACGAGCAGTACTTC.

This clonotype was detected ten times or more. The rearrangement uses TRBV10-2 and TRBJ1-2, with a weak D call TRBD1 (5 bases). Germline CDR1 WSHSY, CDR2 SAAADI. The CDR3 totals 13 residues. V lost 8 bases and J lost 8, with 18 bases in between. CDR3 in amino acids: CASRPRQGYGYTF. The CDR3 nucleotides are TGCGCCAGCCGACCCCGGCAGGGTTACGGCTACACCTTC.

There are many counts of this clonotype. The V and J genes are TRBV15 and TRBJ1-5; D might be TRBD1 (5 bases). The CDR3 is made up of 14 amino acids. CDR1 is LNHNV and CDR2 is YYDKDF in the germline V gene (reference sequence). Trimming removed 3 bases from V and 4 bases from J, with 10 bases in between. This CDR3 is CATSRGLLNQPQHF. The CDR3 nucleotides read TGTGCCACCAGCAGGGGACTCTTAAATCAGCCCCAGCATTTT. Variable domain in full (rest from reference TRBV15 and TRBJ1-5): DAMVIQNPRYQVTQFGKPVTLSCSQTLNHNVMYWYQQKSSQAPKLLFHYYDKDFNNEADTPDNFQSRRPNTSFCFLDIRSPGLGDTAMYLCATSRGLLNQPQHFGDGTRLSIL.

This clonotype was seen only once. A much larger clone sits a single nucleotide away, making a read error possible. The CDR3 reads CASTLGNDGYTF. The CDR3 DNA sequence: TGTGCCAGCACTCTGGGCAACGATGGCTACACCTTC. The V call is TRBV12-3 or TRBV12-4, the J call TRBJ1-2, with D hard to call. CDR3 length equals 12 residues. V gave up 7 bases and J gave up 6 bases, with 12 bases separating them.

The chain employs TRBV4-1 and TRBJ1-5, with 7 bases identical to TRBD1. The ends lost 4 bases at V and 3 bases at J; junction bases unmatched: 6. The CDR3 has 15 amino acids. The germline CDR1 and CDR2 sequences are MGHRA and YSYEKL. DNA for the CDR3: TGCGCCAGCAGCCTTATTGACAGGGTCAATCAGCCCCAGCATTTT. It codes for CASSLIDRVNQPQHF.

In this sample, this clonotype turned up many times. The genes are TRBV4-1 and TRBJ2-7; 9 bases line up with TRBD1. The germline CDR1 and CDR2 sequences are MGHRA and YSYEKL. The CDR3 length is 16 residues. Trimming removed 0 bases from V and 2 bases from J; junction bases left unmatched: 5. For the CDR3, the DNA is TGCGCCAGCAGCCAAGACCGGGACAGGGTCCCCTACGAGCAGTACTTC. Amino acid sequence: CASSQDRDRVPYEQYF.

This clonotype was seen only a few times. One junction end does not reproduce the germline sequence, and a read error may be involved. V usage is TRBV27 and J usage is TRBJ1-6; TRBD1 agrees at 7 bases. Germline CDR1 is MNHEY and CDR2 is SMNVEV (reference sequence). The CDR3 has 16 amino acids. CDR3 nucleotide sequence: TGTGCCAGCAGCCCGGGACAGACCGGCCGGAATTCAACCCTCAACTTT. Translated, it gives CASSPGQTGRNSTLNF.

The J gene is TRBJ2-7, the V gene TRBV20-1; D uncertain. Germline V gene lookup returns CDR1 DFQATT and CDR2 SNEGSKA (reference sequence). The V gene lost 5 bases and the J gene lost 0 bases, with 11 bases spanning the gap. The CDR3 consists of 13 residues. CDR3 nucleotide sequence: TGCAGTGCTCAAGCCCAGGACTCCTACGAGCAGTACTTC. It translates to CSAQAQDSYEQYF.

This clonotype was observed many times. This chain links TRBV6-9 with TRBJ2-2; D perhaps matches TRBD2 (7 bases). Germline CDR1 and CDR2: MNHGY and SVAAGI. The CDR3 is 14 residues long. The CDR3 loop reads CARGTGRDTGELFF. Here the CDR3 DNA reads TGTGCTAGGGGCACAGGGAGGGACACCGGGGAGCTGTTTTTT.

In this sample, this clonotype turned up many times. This chain uses TRBV27 with TRBJ2-2; no reliable D call. The germline gives CDR1 MNHEY, CDR2 SMNVEV (reference sequence). The ends were cut back, 6 bases at V and 5 bases at J, with 10 bases in the middle. The CDR3 sequence is 13 residues long. CDR3 sequence (DNA): TGTGCCAGCAGCCTAACAAGGACCGGGGAGCTGTTTTTT. Amino acid sequence: CASSLTRTGELFF.

This clonotype was observed many times. The gene calls are TRBV5-8 and TRBJ2-1; 8 bases fit TRBD1. The CDR3 is made up of 14 amino acids. The J segment lost 4 bases and the V segment lost 4 bases, leaving 4 bases of the junction unmatched. The germline CDR1 and CDR2 sequences are SGHTS and YDEGEE. The CDR3 coding sequence is TGTGCCAGCAGCCGGACAGGGCTTTACAATGAGCAGTTCTTC. This sequence encodes CASSRTGLYNEQFF.